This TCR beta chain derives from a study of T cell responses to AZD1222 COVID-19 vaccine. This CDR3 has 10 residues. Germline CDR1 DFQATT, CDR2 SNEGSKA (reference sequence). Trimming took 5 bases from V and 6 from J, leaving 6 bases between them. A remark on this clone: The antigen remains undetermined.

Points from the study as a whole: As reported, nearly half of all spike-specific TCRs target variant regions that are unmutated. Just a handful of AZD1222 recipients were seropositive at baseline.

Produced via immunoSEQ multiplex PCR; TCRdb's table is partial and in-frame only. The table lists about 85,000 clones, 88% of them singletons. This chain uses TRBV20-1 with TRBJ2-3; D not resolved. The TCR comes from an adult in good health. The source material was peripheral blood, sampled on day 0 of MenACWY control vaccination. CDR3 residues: CSAGPDTQYF. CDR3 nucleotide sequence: TGCAGTGCTGGCCCCGATACGCAGTATTTT.